This passage covers 10 T cell receptor beta chains from one sample sequenced in a study of T cell responses to AZD1222 COVID-19 vaccine. Repertoires were generated with immunoSEQ multiplex PCR, while TCRdb's copy carries only in-frame clones and drops some. The top ten hold 0.85% to 1.1% of the sample, which has roughly 150,000 clones, 87% seen once. This specimen was peripheral blood, taken 28 days after the second AZD1222 dose. The receptors shown here come from an adult who received the AZD1222 COVID-19 vaccine.

The chain links TRBV13 to TRBJ2-2; D possibly matches TRBD1 or TRBD2 (5 bases each). The CDR3 is made up of 15 amino acids. Trimming shortened V by 5 bases and J by 0 bases, and 10 bases separated the two germline ends. Germline lookup yields CDR1 PRHDT and CDR2 FYEKMQ (reference sequence). The CDR3 sequence is CASSPGTTNTGELFF. The CDR3 DNA reads as TGTGCCAGCAGCCCTGGGACCACGAACACCGGGGAGCTGTTTTTT.

V gene TRBV9 combines with J gene TRBJ1-4, with D tentatively TRBD1 (6 bases). The CDR3 loop spans 15 amino acids. The V end lost 4 bases, the J end lost 4 bases, and 14 bases lay between the germline ends. CDR1 is SGDLS, CDR2 YYNGEE, per germline. CDR3 sequence: CASSPGTRDNEKLFF. The CDR3 DNA is TGTGCCAGCAGCCCAGGGACACGCGATAATGAAAAACTGTTTTTT. Full variable domain (rest looked up from reference TRBV9 and TRBJ1-4): DSGVTQTPKHLITATGQRVTLRCSPRSGDLSVYWYQQSLDQGLQFLIQYYNGEERAKGNILERFSAQQFPDLHSELNLSSLELGDSALYFCASSPGTRDNEKLFFGSGTQLSVL.

The V gene is TRBV3-1 (or the pseudogene TRBV3-2), the J gene TRBJ1-4; 9 bases line up with TRBD1. V was clipped by 4 bases and J by 0 bases; unmatched bases: 6. CDR3 length equals 17 residues. From germline, CDR1 is LGHDT and CDR2 YNNKEL (reference sequence). The CDR3 reads CASSLRTGDATNEKLFF. CDR3 coding DNA: TGTGCCAGCAGCCTCAGGACAGGGGACGCAACTAATGAAAAACTGTTTTTT.

The chain couples TRBV7-9 to TRBJ2-2; D is ambiguous. The CDR3 is 12 amino acids. V shed 4 bases and J shed 3 bases, with 3 bases lying between them. Germline assignment: CDR1 SEHNR and CDR2 FQNEAQ (reference sequence). The CDR3: CASSYDTGELFF. In nucleotides, the CDR3 is TGTGCCAGCAGCTATGACACCGGGGAGCTGTTTTTT.

This chain links TRBV6-5 with TRBJ1-3; D perhaps matches TRBD1 (5 bases). The CDR3 is made up of 15 amino acids. Germline V gene sequence: CDR1 MNHEY, CDR2 SVGAGI. With 6 bases removed from V and 4 bases from J, the gap between germline ends came to 16 bases. The CDR3 DNA reads as TGTGCCAGCAGCTTAGGAGGGGTCGGAGGAAACACCATATATTTT. Translated: CASSLGGVGGNTIYF.

J is TRBJ1-4 and V is TRBV19; 9 bases are a match to TRBD1. V was pared by 8 bases and J by 4 bases, with 2 bases of the junction left unmatched. The CDR3 extends over 13 amino acids. Germline values: CDR1 LNHDA, CDR2 SQIVND (reference sequence). CDR3 sequence: CASGQGINEKLFF. CDR3 nucleotides: TGTGCCAGTGGACAGGGGATTAATGAAAAACTGTTTTTT.

V gene TRBV3-1 (or the pseudogene TRBV3-2) combines with J gene TRBJ2-4; 8 bases map to TRBD2. Germline CDR1 and CDR2: LGHDT and YNNKEL (reference sequence). The CDR3 length is 17 residues. J lost 0 bases, V lost 1 base, and 5 bases had no gene match. The CDR3 reads CASSQARGGRAKNIQYF. CDR3 DNA sequence: TGTGCCAGCAGCCAAGCTCGGGGGGGGAGAGCCAAAAACATTCAGTACTTC.

V gene TRBV2 combines with J gene TRBJ2-1; D is unresolved. The CDR3 runs 15 residues. The germline V gene encodes CDR1 SNHLY and CDR2 FYNNEI. Trimming cost V 4 bases and J 1 base, with 11 bases left between them. This CDR3 is CASSVAEPSYNEQFF. The DNA for the CDR3 is TGTGCCAGCAGTGTGGCGGAGCCTTCCTACAATGAGCAGTTCTTC.

V gene TRBV9 combines with J gene TRBJ1-1, with TRBD1 matching 9 bases. CDR1 is SGDLS and CDR2 is YYNGEE in the germline V gene. J lost 0 bases, V lost 3 bases, and 9 bases had no gene match. CDR3 length: 17 amino acids. The CDR3 region has the DNA TGTGCCAGCAGCGCAATGACAGGGGGGATTATGAACACTGAAGCTTTCTTT. Encoded protein: CASSAMTGGIMNTEAFF. Combining the CDR3 with reference TRBV9 and TRBJ1-1 gives the whole variable domain DSGVTQTPKHLITATGQRVTLRCSPRSGDLSVYWYQQSLDQGLQFLIQYYNGEERAKGNILERFSAQQFPDLHSELNLSSLELGDSALYFCASSAMTGGIMNTEAFFGQGTRLTVV.

This clone was observed a single time. J is TRBJ2-3 and V is TRBV9; 8 positions match TRBD2. Looked up from germline, CDR1 is SGDLS and CDR2 is YYNGEE. J gave up 1 base and V 0 bases, and 4 bases lay outside the gene matches. CDR3 length: 16 amino acids. CDR3 sequence reads: CASSVVAGLGTDTQYF. The CDR3 DNA sequence: TGTGCCAGCAGCGTAGTAGCGGGATTAGGCACAGATACGCAGTATTTT.